The 4 T cell receptor beta chains in this list originate from one sample, sequenced in a study of early T cells in non-severe SARS-CoV-2 infection. In TCRdb, the 5' RACE reads were re-called with MiXCR into one record per CDR3 protein. The sample consists of approximately 50,000 distinct CDR3 sequences, 6% to 8% of them appearing once. Sequenced sample: whole blood. These receptors came from an adult who was a healthcare worker with PCR-confirmed SARS-CoV-2 infection or an uninfected control (not recorded which).

In its sample, this clonotype was seen a few times. The chain carries TRBV20-1 and TRBJ2-6; a weak D match, TRBD2 (5 bases). The CDR3 sequence is 15 residues long. The germline V gene has CDR1 DFQATT and CDR2 SNEGSKA (reference sequence). V lost 3 bases, J lost 0 bases, and 9 bases lay in between. The CDR3 region is CSASLASSGANVLTF. In DNA form, the CDR3 reads TGCAGTGCTAGTTTAGCGAGCTCTGGGGCCAACGTCCTGACTTTC.

This clonotype was seen ten or more times. The chain has TRBV28 and TRBJ1-1; 7 bases are shared with TRBD1. The CDR3 consists of 13 residues. Germline V gives CDR1 MDHEN, CDR2 SYDVKM. Trimming took 5 bases from V and 4 from J; bases not matched to a gene: 4. The CDR3 spells CASSGDRVTEAFF. The CDR3 DNA reads TGTGCCAGCAGTGGCGACAGGGTCACTGAAGCTTTCTTT.

This clonotype was counted ten times or more. The chain recombines TRBV25-1 with TRBJ2-1; 10 bases line up with TRBD2. The germline V gene encodes CDR1 MGHDK and CDR2 SYGVNS. This CDR3 has 16 residues. With 6 bases clipped from V and 2 bases from J, the junction kept 7 bases outside the gene matches. The CDR3 DNA reads TGTGCCAGCAGCTTGAGCGGGGGGGCAACCTACAATGAGCAGTTCTTC. As protein: CASSLSGGATYNEQFF.

The sample holds many counts of this clonotype. The CDR3 loop reads CSARDRGTGAYNEQFF. In DNA, the CDR3 is TGCAGTGCTAGAGATAGGGGGACAGGGGCCTACAATGAGCAGTTCTTC. J is TRBJ2-1 and V is TRBV20-1; TRBD1 matches 10 bases. Germline assignment: CDR1 DFQATT and CDR2 SNEGSKA (reference sequence). CDR3 length: 16 amino acids. Germline trimming cut 0 bases from V and 2 bases from J; bases unmatched to any gene: 4.